The T cell receptor beta chain under discussion was sequenced for a study of shared clonotypes between healthy human individuals. Here immunoSEQ multiplex PCR was the method, and the copy in TCRdb shows in-frame clones only, minus some. The sample has around 2,000,000 clones, 90% to 95% seen once; the top ten hold 0.1% to 0.15%. The CDR3 sequence is 12 residues long. V was shortened by 4 bases and J by 0 bases, with 6 bases between the two germline ends. In germline, CDR1 is GTSNPN, CDR2 SVGIG (reference sequence). Sequenced input: naive CD4+ T cells sorted from blood. The subset is: CD45RA+ positively selected. The V and J genes are TRBV30 and TRBJ1-1; D unresolved. The TCR comes from a man aged 18 to 29 in good health. The CDR3: CAWKQVNTEAFF. The CDR3 region has the DNA TGTGCCTGGAAGCAGGTGAACACTGAAGCTTTCTTT.